This TCR beta chain was recovered during a study of T-cell memory formation after mild COVID-19. In regard to this clonotype: Its antigen is not identified.

V shed 4 bases and J shed 4 bases, with 16 bases lying between them. There are 16 residues in the CDR3. CDR1 is ENHRY, CDR2 SYGVKD, per germline. Constant-segment primers were used for 5'RACE, and the resulting TCR alpha and TCR beta cDNA libraries carried sample barcodes and UMIs. MiXCR, run by TCRdb on the 5' RACE reads, gives a single entry per CDR3 protein. The table records 300,000 to 350,000 distinct CDR3 sequences, roughly an eighth of them present only once. Broader study findings: Pre-infection memory held some responding clones, suggesting pre-existing cross-reactive T cells responded. SARS-CoV-2 specificity was not confirmed for second-wave clones peaking on day 37. Contracting clones localized mainly to CM and EM when CD4+ and mainly to EMRA when CD8+.

The sample taken for sequencing was PBMCs or a T cell subset sorted from them (not recorded which). The chain couples TRBV10-3 to TRBJ2-2, with D maybe TRBD1 (6 bases). The source is a man between 18 and 29 years old who had mild COVID-19 (a few samples of this study predate the infection). Cell type and time point are not known. CDR3 residues: CAISVGGPAVTGELFF. As DNA, the CDR3 is TGTGCCATCAGTGTAGGGGGTCCGGCGGTCACCGGGGAGCTGTTTTTT.